These T cell receptor beta chains were read from a single sample in a study of blood T cell repertoires in COVID-19. Measured with immunoSEQ multiplex PCR; TCRdb has only the in-frame clones, and not every one. The sample contains 150,000 to 190,000 clones, around 87% of which appear only once. Sequenced material: peripheral blood. The receptors shown here come from a woman aged 35 to 49 with acute or convalescent COVID-19. Each CDR3 is given with its conserved first and last residue. Each record gives: V gene, clone size, D gene, J gene, CDR3 DNA, CDR3 protein. D genes are given only for firm matches. Expanded clones are given a class, and other clones once, few, many or no size at all.

TRBV2	-	-	TRBJ1-1	TGTGCCAGCAGCGAAGGACAGTTAAACACTGAAGCTTTCTTT	CASSEGQLNTEAFF
TRBV7-9	-	-	TRBJ2-7	TGTGCCAGCAGCTTAAAAGGGGGCGAGCAGTACTTC	CASSLKGGEQYF
TRBV9	few	-	TRBJ1-5	TGTGCCAGCACCAGATTCAATCAGCCCCAGCATTTT	CASTRFNQPQHF
TRBV9	-	-	TRBJ1-2	TGTGCCAGCAGCCCCGGAGGCCAGGGGTTCTATGGCTACACCTTC	CASSPGGQGFYGYTF
TRBV7-9	-	-	TRBJ1-4	TGTGCCAGCAGCTTTCGGCAGGGTTTAGAAAAACTGTTTTTT	CASSFRQGLEKLFF
TRBV24-1	-	-	TRBJ2-3	TGTGCCACCAGTGTTGGGGGGAGCACAGATACGCAGTATTTT	CATSVGGSTDTQYF
TRBV11-3	-	-	TRBJ2-5	TGTGCCAGCAGCTTATATGGTTGGGGAGTTAGGGAGACCCAGTACTTC	CASSLYGWGVRETQYF
TRBV9	once	-	TRBJ1-6	TGTGCCAGCAGCGCCAGGTGGCAGGGAAATTCACCCCTCCACTTT	CASSARWQGNSPLHF
TRBV4-2	-	TRBD1	TRBJ2-2	TGTGCCAGCAGCAAATCCTTCACAGGGGACGGGGAGCTGTTTTTT	CASSKSFTGDGELFF
TRBV28	-	TRBD1	TRBJ2-3	TGTGCCAGCAGTTTGGGACAGATAAAGGGAGATACGCAGTATTTT	CASSLGQIKGDTQYF
TRBV18	-	TRBD1	TRBJ2-3	TGTGCCAGCTTACCGGACAGGGGCACGCAGTATTTT	CASLPDRGTQYF
TRBV14	-	-	TRBJ1-2	TGTGCCAGCAGCCAAGAGGTCGGGGATCCAAACTATGGCTACACCTTC	CASSQEVGDPNYGYTF
TRBV29-1	-	TRBD2	TRBJ2-1	TGCAGCGTTCTAAAACGGACTAGCGGGAGAGATGAGCAGTTCTTC	CSVLKRTSGRDEQFF
TRBV27	-	-	TRBJ1-1	TGTGCCAGCAGTTTATACCGGTCGAACACTGAAGCTTTCTTT	CASSLYRSNTEAFF
TRBV7-2	-	-	TRBJ1-1	TGTGCCAGCAGCTTATCCGGGGTGAACACTGAAGCTTTCTTT	CASSLSGVNTEAFF
TRBV12-3/TRBV12-4	few	-	TRBJ1-4	TGTGCCAGCAGCTACGGACAGCCTGAAAAACTGTTTTTT	CASSYGQPEKLFF
TRBV5-6	-	TRBD1	TRBJ1-3	TGTGCCAGCAGCCAGAGACAGGGTGTATGGGGAAACACCATATATTTT	CASSQRQGVWGNTIYF
TRBV7-3	-	TRBD1	TRBJ1-1	TGTGCCAGCAGCTTAGACAGGGAAACTGAAGCTTTCTTT	CASSLDRETEAFF
TRBV7-2	-	-	TRBJ1-3	TGTGCCAGCAGCTTACCTCTTGGGAGCTCTGGAAACACCATATATTTT	CASSLPLGSSGNTIYF
TRBV12-3/TRBV12-4	-	-	TRBJ2-7	TGTGCCAGCAGTTCCGAGTCCTACGAGCAGTACTTC	CASSSESYEQYF
TRBV7-9	-	TRBD1	TRBJ2-3	TGTGCCACCGGACAGGCGGGCGATACGCAGTATTTT	CATGQAGDTQYF
TRBV3-1/TRBV3-2	-	TRBD2	TRBJ2-1	TGTGCCAGCAGCCAGGCCGGACTAGCGGGGTACAATGAGCAGTTCTTC	CASSQAGLAGYNEQFF
TRBV29-1	-	-	TRBJ1-1	TGCAGCGCCAGAACAGGGAACACTGAAGCTTTCTTT	CSARTGNTEAFF
TRBV3-1/TRBV3-2	-	-	TRBJ1-4	TGTGCCAGCAGCCAGAGTATGAATGAAAAACTGTTTTTT	CASSQSMNEKLFF
TRBV6-5	few	TRBD2	TRBJ2-7	TGTGCCAGCAGACCTTACAAGGGACTAGTCTACGAGCAGTACTTC	CASRPYKGLVYEQYF
TRBV6-6	-	TRBD2	TRBJ2-1	TGTGCCAGCAGTAAGTCGTTAGCGGGGTGGAATGAGCAGTTCTTC	CASSKSLAGWNEQFF
TRBV27	-	TRBD1	TRBJ2-2	TGTGCCAGCAGACCTGGGACAGGGTATAACACCGGGGAGCTGTTTTTT	CASRPGTGYNTGELFF
TRBV9	-	TRBD2	TRBJ2-3	TGTGCCAGCAGCGTGGCCCTGACTAGCGGGAGGGACACAGATACGCAGTATTTT	CASSVALTSGRDTDTQYF
TRBV30	-	TRBD2	TRBJ2-7	TGTGCCTGGAGCACGGGGGGGGCCACCTACGAGCAGTACTTC	CAWSTGGATYEQYF
TRBV4-2	-	TRBD1	TRBJ1-5	TGTGCCAGCAGCCAGGCCGGACAGGGGAATCAGCCCCAGCATTTT	CASSQAGQGNQPQHF
TRBV5-1	-	-	TRBJ1-1	TGCGCCAGCAGCTTGGAGCAGGCGTCGAACACTGAAGCTTTCTTT	CASSLEQASNTEAFF
TRBV12-5	-	TRBD1	TRBJ2-7	TGTGCTAGTGGTCCTGACAGGGTGAACTACGAGCAGTACTTC	CASGPDRVNYEQYF
TRBV9	-	-	TRBJ2-1	TGTGCCAGCAGCGTAGCGGGGGAGTCCTACAATGAGCAGTTCTTC	CASSVAGESYNEQFF
TRBV21-1	-	-	TRBJ2-1	TGTGCCAGCAGCAAATTGTCTAGCGGGAGTCAAACCTACAATGAGCAGTTCTTC	CASSKLSSGSQTYNEQFF
TRBV5-1	-	TRBD2	TRBJ2-3	TGCGCCAGCAGCGTGGGACTAGCGGGAGATACGCAGTATTTT	CASSVGLAGDTQYF
TRBV6-6	-	TRBD2	TRBJ2-7	TGTGCCAGCAGTAGATCCGGGACTAGCTATTTCCACGAGCAGTACTTC	CASSRSGTSYFHEQYF
TRBV3-1/TRBV3-2	-	-	TRBJ2-3	TGTGCCAGCAGCCAAGGATACTCCTCCGGACAGTTGGCGACAGATACGCAGTATTTT	CASSQGYSSGQLATDTQYF
TRBV7-9	-	-	TRBJ2-1	TGTGCCAGCAGCTTTCCGGGAACCCCCTACAATGAGCAGTTCTTC	CASSFPGTPYNEQFF
TRBV7-8	-	TRBD1	TRBJ2-3	TGTGCCAGCAGCTTAATGGGACAGGGAAGCACAGATACGCAGTATTTT	CASSLMGQGSTDTQYF
TRBV5-1	-	-	TRBJ1-3	TGCGCCAGCAACTACGCCCACAGGGACGGAAACACCATATATTTT	CASNYAHRDGNTIYF
TRBV9	-	-	TRBJ2-3	TGTGCCAGCAGCGTAATCGGAGACACAGATACGCAGTATTTT	CASSVIGDTDTQYF
TRBV4-1	-	-	TRBJ1-2	TGCGCCAGCAGCCAAGAGGAGGTAGTCGGCTATGGCTACACCTTC	CASSQEEVVGYGYTF
TRBV10-1	-	-	TRBJ2-3	TGCGCCAGTGGACACAGCACAGATACGCAGTATTTT	CASGHSTDTQYF